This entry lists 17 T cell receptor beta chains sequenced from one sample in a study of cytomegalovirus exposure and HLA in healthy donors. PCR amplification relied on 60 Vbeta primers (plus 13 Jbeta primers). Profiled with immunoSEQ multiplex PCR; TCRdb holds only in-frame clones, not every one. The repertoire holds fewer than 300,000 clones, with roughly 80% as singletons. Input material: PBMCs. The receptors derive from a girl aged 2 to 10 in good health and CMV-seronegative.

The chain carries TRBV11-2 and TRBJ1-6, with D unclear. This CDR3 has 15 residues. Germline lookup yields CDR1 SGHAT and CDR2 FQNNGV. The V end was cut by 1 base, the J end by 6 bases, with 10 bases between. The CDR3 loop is CASSLAGQFNSPLHF. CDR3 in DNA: TGTGCCAGCAGCTTAGCAGGCCAGTTTAATTCACCCCTCCACTTT. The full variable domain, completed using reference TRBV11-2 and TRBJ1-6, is EAGVAQSPRYKIIEKRQSVAFWCNPISGHATLYWYQQILGQGPKLLIQFQNNGVVDDSQLPKDRFSAERLKGVDSTLKIQPAKLEDSAVYLCASSLAGQFNSPLHFGNGTRLTVT.

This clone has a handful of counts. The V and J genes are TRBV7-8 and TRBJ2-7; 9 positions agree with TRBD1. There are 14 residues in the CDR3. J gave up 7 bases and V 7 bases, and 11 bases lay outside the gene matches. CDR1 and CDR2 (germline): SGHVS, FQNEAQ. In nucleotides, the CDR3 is TGTGCCAGCAACCGGGACAGGGTATGGGGGGAGCAGTACTTC. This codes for CASNRDRVWGEQYF.

The DNA for the CDR3 is TGTGCCAGCAGCTTAGTTCCTAGCGGGCCAAGCACAGATACGCAGTATTTT. It codes for CASSLVPSGPSTDTQYF. V is TRBV7-2 and J is TRBJ2-3; 8 bases line up with TRBD2. CDR1 and CDR2 (germline): SGHTA, FQGNSA. V lost 1 base to trimming and J lost 0 bases; unmatched junction nucleotides: 6. This CDR3 is built from 17 residues.

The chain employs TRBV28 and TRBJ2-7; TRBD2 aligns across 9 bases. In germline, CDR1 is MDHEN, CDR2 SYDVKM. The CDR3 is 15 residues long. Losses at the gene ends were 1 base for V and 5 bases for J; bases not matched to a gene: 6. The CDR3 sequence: CASSLFLAGIHEQYF. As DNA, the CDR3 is TGTGCCAGCAGTTTATTCCTAGCGGGAATCCACGAGCAGTACTTC.

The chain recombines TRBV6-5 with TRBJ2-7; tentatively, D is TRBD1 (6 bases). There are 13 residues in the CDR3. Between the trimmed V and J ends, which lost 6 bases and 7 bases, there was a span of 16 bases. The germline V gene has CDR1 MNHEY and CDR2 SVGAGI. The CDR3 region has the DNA TGTGCCAGCAGCCCCCGACAGGTCCAGGAGCAGTACTTC. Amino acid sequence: CASSPRQVQEQYF.

CDR3 DNA: TGTGCCAGCAGTATATTTACAGATACGCAGTATTTT. Its translation: CASSIFTDTQYF. The V gene is TRBV6-1, the J gene TRBJ2-3; D ambiguous. Per the germline V gene, CDR1 is MNHNS and CDR2 is SASEGT. Trimming cost V 5 bases and J 3 bases, with 6 bases left between them. CDR3 size: 12 residues.

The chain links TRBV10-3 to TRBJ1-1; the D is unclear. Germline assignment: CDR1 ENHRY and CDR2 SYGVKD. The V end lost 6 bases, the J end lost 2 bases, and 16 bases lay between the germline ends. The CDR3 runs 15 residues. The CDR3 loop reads CAISRDSRSNTEAFF. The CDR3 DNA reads TGTGCCATCAGCCGAGACTCGAGATCAAACACTGAAGCTTTCTTT.

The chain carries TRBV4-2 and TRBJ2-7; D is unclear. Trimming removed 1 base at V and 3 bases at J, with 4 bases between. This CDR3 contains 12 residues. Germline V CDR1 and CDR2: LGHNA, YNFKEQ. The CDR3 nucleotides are TGTGCCAGCAGCCAAGTACACTACGAGCAGTACTTC. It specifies CASSQVHYEQYF.

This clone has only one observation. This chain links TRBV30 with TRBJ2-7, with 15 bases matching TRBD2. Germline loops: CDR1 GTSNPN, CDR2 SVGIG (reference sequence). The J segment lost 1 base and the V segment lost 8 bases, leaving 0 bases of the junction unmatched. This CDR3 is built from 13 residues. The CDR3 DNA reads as TGTGCCGGACTAGCGGGAGGGTCCTACGAGCAGTACTTC. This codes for CAGLAGGSYEQYF.

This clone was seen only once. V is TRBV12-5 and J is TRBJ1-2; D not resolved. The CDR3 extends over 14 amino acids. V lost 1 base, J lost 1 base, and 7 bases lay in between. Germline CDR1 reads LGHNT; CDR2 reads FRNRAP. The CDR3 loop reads CASGLDGDNYGYTF. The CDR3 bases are TGTGCTAGTGGTTTGGACGGGGATAACTATGGCTACACCTTC.

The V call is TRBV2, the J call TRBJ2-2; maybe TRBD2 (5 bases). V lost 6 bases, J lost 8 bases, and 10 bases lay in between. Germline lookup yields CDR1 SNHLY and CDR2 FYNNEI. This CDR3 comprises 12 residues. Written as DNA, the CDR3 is TGTGCCAGCAGCCCTACTAGGGGGGAGCTGTTTTTT. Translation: CASSPTRGELFF.

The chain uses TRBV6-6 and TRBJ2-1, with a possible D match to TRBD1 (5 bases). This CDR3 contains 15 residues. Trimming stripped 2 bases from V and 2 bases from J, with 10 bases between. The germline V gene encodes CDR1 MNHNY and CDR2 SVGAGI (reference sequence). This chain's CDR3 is CASSYRGNAYNEQFF. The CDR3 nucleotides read TGTGCCAGCAGTTACAGGGGTAATGCCTACAATGAGCAGTTCTTC.

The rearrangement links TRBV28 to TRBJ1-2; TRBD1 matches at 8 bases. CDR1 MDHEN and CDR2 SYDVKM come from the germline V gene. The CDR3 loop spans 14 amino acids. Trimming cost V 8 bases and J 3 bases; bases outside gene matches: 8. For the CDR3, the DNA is TGTGCCAGCCGCCCACCGGACAGGGACTATGGCTACACCTTC. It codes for CASRPPDRDYGYTF.

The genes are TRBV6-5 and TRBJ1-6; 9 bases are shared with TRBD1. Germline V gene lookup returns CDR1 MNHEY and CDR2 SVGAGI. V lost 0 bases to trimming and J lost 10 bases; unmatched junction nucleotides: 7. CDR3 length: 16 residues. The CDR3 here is CASSYSAGTGYSPLHF. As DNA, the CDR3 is TGTGCCAGCAGTTACTCGGCCGGGACAGGGTACTCACCCCTCCACTTT.

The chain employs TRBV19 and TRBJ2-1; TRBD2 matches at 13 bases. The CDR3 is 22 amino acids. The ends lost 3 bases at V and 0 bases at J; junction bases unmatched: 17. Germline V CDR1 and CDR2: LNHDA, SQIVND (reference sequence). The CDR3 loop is CASSMSPKLAGGTKSSYNEQFF. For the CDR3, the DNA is TGTGCCAGTAGTATGTCCCCCAAACTAGCGGGAGGGACTAAAAGCTCCTACAATGAGCAGTTCTTC.

The CDR3 here is CASSNKQGAYGYTF. As DNA, the CDR3 is TGTGCCAGCAGTAATAAGCAGGGGGCGTATGGCTACACCTTC. This chain connects TRBV28 to TRBJ1-2; 8 nucleotides line up with TRBD1. V shed 5 bases, J shed 5 bases, and the junction held 7 bases outside the gene matches. The CDR3 sequence is 14 residues long. The germline V gene has CDR1 MDHEN and CDR2 SYDVKM.

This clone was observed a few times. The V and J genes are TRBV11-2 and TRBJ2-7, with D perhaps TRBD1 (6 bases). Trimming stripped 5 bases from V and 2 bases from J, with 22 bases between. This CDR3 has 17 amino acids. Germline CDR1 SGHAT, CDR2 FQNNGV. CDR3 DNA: TGTGCCAGCAGCAGACTTGGTCGGGACACAGCGCCCTACGAGCAGTACTTC. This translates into CASSRLGRDTAPYEQYF.